Sequencing of this TCR beta chain was carried out in a study of blood T cells in healthy people across ages. Donors were systemically healthy Caucasian individuals from Russia aged roughly 6 to 100 years. Samples each yielded at least 5.5 micrograms of total RNA. The second PCR ran about 6 to 12 cycles with a sample-barcoded 5' primer and J-beta primers. TCRdb itself ran the 5' RACE reads through MiXCR, one entry per CDR3 protein. The repertoire holds around 650,000 distinct CDR3 sequences, with around 43% as singletons. This clonotype was seen only a few times. Germline V lookup: CDR1 LGHDT, CDR2 YNNKEL (reference sequence). The V end was cut by 4 bases, the J end by 0 bases, with 9 bases between. This CDR3 contains 14 residues.

Sequenced input: blood. The chain links TRBV3-1 to TRBJ1-2; D possibly corresponds to TRBD1 (6 bases). The clonotype was recovered from a man of 80 years or more in good health. The CDR3 nucleotides read TGTGCCAGCAGCCCCGGGACAACTAACTATGGCTACACCTTC. It yields the protein CASSPGTTNYGYTF.